This record concerns one TCR beta chain sequence. This entry comes from a study of resident and recirculating memory T cells in vitiligo. About the research overall: Each patient gave two lesional and two nonlesional epidermal shave biopsies, plus PBMCs.

Libraries were prepared by immunoSEQ multiplex PCR; TCRdb keeps only in-frame clonotypes and omits some of them. The sample lists tens of thousands of clones; just over 90% were seen once. Anyone treated within the previous three months was excluded. With 1 base removed from V and 0 bases from J, the gap between germline ends came to 7 bases. Germline assignment: CDR1 SGHKS and CDR2 YYEKEE (reference sequence). The CDR3 totals 14 residues. This TCR derives from a male donor with vitiligo. The V gene is TRBV5-5, the J gene TRBJ2-5, with unresolved D. What was sequenced was blood. CDR3 sequence reads: CASSLTEYQETQYF. The CDR3 region has the DNA TGTGCCAGCAGCTTGACAGAGTACCAAGAGACCCAGTACTTC.